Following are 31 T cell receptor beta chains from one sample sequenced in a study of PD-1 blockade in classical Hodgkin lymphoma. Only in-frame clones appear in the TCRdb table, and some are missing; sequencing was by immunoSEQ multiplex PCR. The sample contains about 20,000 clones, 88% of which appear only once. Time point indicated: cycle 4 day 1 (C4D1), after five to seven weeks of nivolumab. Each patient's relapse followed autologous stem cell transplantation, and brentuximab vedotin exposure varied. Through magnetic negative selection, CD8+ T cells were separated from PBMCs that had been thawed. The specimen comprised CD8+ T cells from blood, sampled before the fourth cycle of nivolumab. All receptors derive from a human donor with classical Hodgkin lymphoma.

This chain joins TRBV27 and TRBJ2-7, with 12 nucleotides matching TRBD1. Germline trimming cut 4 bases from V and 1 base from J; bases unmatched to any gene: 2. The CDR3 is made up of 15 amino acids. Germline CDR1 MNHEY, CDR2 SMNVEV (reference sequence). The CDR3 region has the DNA TGTGCCAGCAGTTCGGGACAGGGGGCGTCCTACGAGCAGTACTTC. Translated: CASSSGQGASYEQYF.

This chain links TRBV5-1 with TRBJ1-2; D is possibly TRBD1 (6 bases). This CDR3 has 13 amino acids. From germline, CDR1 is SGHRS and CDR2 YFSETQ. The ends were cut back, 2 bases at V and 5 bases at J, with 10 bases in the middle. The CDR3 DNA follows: TGCGCCAGCAGCTTCAACAGGGAATATGGCTACACCTTC. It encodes CASSFNREYGYTF.

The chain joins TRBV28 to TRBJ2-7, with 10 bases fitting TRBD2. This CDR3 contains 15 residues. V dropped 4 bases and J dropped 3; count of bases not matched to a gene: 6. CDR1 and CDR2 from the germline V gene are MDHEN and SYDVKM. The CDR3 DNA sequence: TGTGCCAGCAGTTACGAGCGGGAGGGAGACTACGAGCAGTACTTC. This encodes CASSYEREGDYEQYF.

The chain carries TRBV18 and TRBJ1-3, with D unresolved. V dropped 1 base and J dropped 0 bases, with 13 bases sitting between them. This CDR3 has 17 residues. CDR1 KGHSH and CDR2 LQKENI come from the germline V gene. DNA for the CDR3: TGTGCCAGCTCACCACGCCCAGGACGGTCCTCTGGAAACACCATATATTTT. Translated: CASSPRPGRSSGNTIYF.

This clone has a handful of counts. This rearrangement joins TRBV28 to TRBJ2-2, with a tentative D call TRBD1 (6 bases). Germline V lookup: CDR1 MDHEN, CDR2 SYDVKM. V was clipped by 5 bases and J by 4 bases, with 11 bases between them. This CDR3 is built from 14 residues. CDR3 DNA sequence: TGTGCCAGCAGTCCCACCAGGGGCACCGGGGAGCTGTTTTTT. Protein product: CASSPTRGTGELFF.

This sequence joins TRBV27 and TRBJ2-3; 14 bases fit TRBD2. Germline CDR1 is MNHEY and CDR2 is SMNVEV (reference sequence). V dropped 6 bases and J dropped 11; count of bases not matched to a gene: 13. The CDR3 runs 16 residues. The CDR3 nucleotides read TGTGCCAGCAGCACGCCCGGGACTAGCGGGAGTTGGGTGCAGTATTTT. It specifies CASSTPGTSGSWVQYF.

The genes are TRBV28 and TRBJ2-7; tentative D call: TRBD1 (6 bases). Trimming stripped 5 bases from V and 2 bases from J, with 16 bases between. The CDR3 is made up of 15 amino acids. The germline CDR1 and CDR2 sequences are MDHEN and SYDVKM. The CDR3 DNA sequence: TGTGCCAGCAGTCCCCCCTGGACAGAACCCTACGAGCAGTACTTC. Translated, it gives CASSPPWTEPYEQYF.

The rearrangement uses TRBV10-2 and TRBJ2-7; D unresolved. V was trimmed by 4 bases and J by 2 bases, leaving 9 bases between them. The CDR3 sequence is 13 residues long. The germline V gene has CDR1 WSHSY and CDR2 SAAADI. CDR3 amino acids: CASSGPRTYEQYF. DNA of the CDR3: TGCGCCAGCAGTGGACCCAGAACCTACGAGCAGTACTTC.

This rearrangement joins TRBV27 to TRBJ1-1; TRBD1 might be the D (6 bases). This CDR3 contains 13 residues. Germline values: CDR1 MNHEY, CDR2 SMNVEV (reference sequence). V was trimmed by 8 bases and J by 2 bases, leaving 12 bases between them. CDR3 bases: TGTGCCAGCTGGAGGACAGCTAACACTGAAGCTTTCTTT. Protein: CASWRTANTEAFF.

The CDR3 protein is CASSPIGRSRSANYGYTF. CDR3 DNA sequence: TGTGCCAGCAGCCCGATAGGACGTTCGCGATCAGCTAACTATGGCTACACCTTC. The chain couples TRBV9 to TRBJ1-2; D is ambiguous. The CDR3 has 18 amino acids. The V gene lost 4 bases and the J gene lost 0 bases, with 22 bases spanning the gap. The germline CDR1 and CDR2 sequences are SGDLS and YYNGEE.

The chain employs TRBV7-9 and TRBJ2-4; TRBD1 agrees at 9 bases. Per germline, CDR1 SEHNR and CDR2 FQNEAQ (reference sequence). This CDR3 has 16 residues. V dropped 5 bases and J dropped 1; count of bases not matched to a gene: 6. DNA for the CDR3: TGTGCCAGCAGCCCTCCGGGACAGGGCGCCAAAAACATTCAGTACTTC. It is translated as CASSPPGQGAKNIQYF.

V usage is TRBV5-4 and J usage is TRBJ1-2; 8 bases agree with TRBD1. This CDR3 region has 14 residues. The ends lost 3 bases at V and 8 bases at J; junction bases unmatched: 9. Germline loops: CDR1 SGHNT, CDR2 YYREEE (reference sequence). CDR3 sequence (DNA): TGTGCCAGCAGCTATAGACAGGGGAGAAGAGGCTACACCTTC. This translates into CASSYRQGRRGYTF.

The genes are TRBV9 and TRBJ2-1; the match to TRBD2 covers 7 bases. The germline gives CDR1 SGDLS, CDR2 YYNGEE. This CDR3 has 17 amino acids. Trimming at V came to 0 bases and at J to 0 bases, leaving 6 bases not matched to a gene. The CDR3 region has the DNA TGTGCCAGCAGCGTAGTCGGGACTACCACCTCCTACAATGAGCAGTTCTTC. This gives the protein CASSVVGTTTSYNEQFF.

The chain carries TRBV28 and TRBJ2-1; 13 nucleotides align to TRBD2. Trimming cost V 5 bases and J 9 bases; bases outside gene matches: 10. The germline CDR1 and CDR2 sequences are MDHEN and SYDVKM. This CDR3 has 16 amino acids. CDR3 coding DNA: TGTGCCAGCAGTCCGGCGCCGGGACTAGCGGGATCTGAGCAGTTCTTC. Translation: CASSPAPGLAGSEQFF.

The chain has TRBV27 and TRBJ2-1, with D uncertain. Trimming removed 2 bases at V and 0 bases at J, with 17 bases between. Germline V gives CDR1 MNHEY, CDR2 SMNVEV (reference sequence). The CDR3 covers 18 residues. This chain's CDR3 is CASSLTVRFGVSYNEQFF. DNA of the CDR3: TGTGCCAGCAGTTTAACGGTTCGTTTTGGGGTCTCCTACAATGAGCAGTTCTTC.

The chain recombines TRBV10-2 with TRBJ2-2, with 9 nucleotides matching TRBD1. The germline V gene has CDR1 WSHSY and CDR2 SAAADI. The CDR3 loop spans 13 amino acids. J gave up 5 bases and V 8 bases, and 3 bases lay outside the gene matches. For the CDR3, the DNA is TGCGCCAGCTGGGACAGGGAAACCGGGGAGCTGTTTTTT. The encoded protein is CASWDRETGELFF.

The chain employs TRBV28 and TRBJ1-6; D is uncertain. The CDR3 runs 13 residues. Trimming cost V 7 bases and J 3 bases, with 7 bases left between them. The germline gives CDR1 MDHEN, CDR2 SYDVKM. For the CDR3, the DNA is TGTGCCAGCAACCCCTACTATAATTCACCCCTCCACTTT. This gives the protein CASNPYYNSPLHF.

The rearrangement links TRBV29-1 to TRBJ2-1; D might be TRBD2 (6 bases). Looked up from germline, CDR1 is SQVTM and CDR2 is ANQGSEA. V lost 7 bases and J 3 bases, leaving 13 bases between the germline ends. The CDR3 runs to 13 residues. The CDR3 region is CSALIADYNEQFF. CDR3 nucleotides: TGCAGCGCTTTAATAGCGGACTACAATGAGCAGTTCTTC.

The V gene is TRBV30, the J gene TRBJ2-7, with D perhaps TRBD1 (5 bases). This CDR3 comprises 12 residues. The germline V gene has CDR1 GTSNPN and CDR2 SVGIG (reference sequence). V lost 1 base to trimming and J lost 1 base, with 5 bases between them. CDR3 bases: TGTGCCTGGAGTGGACAGTCCTACGAGCAGTACTTC. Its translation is CAWSGQSYEQYF.

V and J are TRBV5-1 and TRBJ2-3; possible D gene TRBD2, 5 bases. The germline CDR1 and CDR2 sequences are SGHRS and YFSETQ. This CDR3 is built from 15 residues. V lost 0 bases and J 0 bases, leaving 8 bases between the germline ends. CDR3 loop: CASSLEGGSTDTQYF. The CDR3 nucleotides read TGCGCCAGCAGCTTGGAAGGCGGGAGCACAGATACGCAGTATTTT.

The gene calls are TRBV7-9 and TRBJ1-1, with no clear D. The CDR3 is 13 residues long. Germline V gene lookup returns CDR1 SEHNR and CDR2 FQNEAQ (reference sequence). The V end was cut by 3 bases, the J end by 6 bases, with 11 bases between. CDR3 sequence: CASSFGVNSEAFF. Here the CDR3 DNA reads TGTGCCAGCAGCTTTGGGGTGAATTCTGAAGCTTTCTTT.

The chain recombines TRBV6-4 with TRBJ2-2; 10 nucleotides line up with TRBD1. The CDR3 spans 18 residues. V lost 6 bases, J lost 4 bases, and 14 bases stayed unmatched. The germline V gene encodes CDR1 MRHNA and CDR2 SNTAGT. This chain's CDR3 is CASSPRDRGRESTGELFF. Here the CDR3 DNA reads TGTGCCAGCAGCCCCCGGGACAGGGGCCGAGAGTCCACCGGGGAGCTGTTTTTT.

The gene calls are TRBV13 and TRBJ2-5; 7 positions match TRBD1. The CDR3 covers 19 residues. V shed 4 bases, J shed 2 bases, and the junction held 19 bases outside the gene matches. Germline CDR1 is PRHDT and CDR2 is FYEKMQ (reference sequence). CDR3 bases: TGTGCCAGCAGCTCCCTCCATATCAGACAGGGTGGATCACAAGAGACCCAGTACTTC. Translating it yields CASSSLHIRQGGSQETQYF.

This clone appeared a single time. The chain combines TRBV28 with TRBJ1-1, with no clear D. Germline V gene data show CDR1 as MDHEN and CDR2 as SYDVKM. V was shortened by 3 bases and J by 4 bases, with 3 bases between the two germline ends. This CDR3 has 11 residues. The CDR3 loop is CASSFLTEAFF. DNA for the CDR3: TGTGCCAGCAGTTTCCTCACTGAAGCTTTCTTT.

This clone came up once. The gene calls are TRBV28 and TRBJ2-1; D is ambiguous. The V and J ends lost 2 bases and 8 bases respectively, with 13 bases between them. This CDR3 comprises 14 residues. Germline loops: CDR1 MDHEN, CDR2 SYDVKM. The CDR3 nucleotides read TGTGCCAGCAGTTTAGGTCTTGGGTGGGATGAGCAGTTCTTC. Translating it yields CASSLGLGWDEQFF.

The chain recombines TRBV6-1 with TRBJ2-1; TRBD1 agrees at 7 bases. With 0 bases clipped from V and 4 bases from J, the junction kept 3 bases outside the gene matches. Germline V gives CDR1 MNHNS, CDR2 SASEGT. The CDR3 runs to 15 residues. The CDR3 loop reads CASSEAGGLYNEQFF. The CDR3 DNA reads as TGTGCCAGCAGTGAAGCAGGGGGCCTTTACAATGAGCAGTTCTTC.

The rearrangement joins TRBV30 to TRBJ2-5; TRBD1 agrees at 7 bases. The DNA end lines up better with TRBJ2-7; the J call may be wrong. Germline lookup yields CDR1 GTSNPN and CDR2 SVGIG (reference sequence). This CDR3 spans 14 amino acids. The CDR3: CAWSVWDSRSEQYF. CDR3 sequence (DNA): TGTGCCTGGAGTGTTTGGGACAGCCGGAGCGAGCAGTACTTC.

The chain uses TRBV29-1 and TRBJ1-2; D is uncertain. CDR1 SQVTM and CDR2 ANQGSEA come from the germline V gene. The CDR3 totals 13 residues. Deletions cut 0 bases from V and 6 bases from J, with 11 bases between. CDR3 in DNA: TGCAGCGTTGAAGATCATACACCAAATGGCTACACCTTC. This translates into CSVEDHTPNGYTF.

The CDR3 sequence: CASSYRTDTQYF. DNA of the CDR3: TGTGCCAGCAGCTATCGCACAGATACGCAGTATTTT. The V call is TRBV5-4, the J call TRBJ2-3; D remains ambiguous. Germline V gives CDR1 SGHNT, CDR2 YYREEE (reference sequence). The CDR3 runs 12 residues. V gave up 3 bases and J gave up 1 base, with 3 bases separating them. Full variable domain (remainder filled in from reference TRBV5-4 and TRBJ2-3): ETGVTQSPTHLIKTRGQQVTLRCSSQSGHNTVSWYQQALGQGPQFIFQYYREEENGRGNFPPRFSGLQFPNYSSELNVNALELDDSALYLCASSYRTDTQYFGPGTRLTVL.

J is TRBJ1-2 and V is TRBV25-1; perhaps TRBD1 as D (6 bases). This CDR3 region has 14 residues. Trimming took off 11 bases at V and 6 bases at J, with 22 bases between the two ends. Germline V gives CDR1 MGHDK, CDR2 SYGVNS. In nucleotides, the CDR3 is TGTGCCGTCCGTGCGGATTGGGGGGGCCATGGCTACACCTTC. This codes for CAVRADWGGHGYTF.

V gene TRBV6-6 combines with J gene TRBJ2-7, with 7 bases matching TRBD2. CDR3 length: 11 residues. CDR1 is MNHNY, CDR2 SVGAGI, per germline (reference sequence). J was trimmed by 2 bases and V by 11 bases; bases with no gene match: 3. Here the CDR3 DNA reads TGTGCCGGGGGGGAGGCCTACGAGCAGTACTTC. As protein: CAGGEAYEQYF.